Sequencing of this T cell receptor beta chain was carried out in a study of cytomegalovirus exposure and HLA in healthy donors. The data were produced by immunoSEQ multiplex PCR, yet TCRdb's version contains in-frame clones alone and is incomplete. The data hold 150,000 or so clones, with around 84% observed a single time. Trimming removed 0 bases at V and 8 bases at J, with 16 bases between. Per the germline V gene, CDR1 is LGHNA and CDR2 is YSLEER. The CDR3 is 15 residues long. This clonotype originated in a human donor in good health. Material: PBMCs. V is TRBV4-3 and J is TRBJ1-2; D may be TRBD1 (5 bases). CDR3 residues: CASSQDYRGTKGYTF. CDR3 coding DNA: TGCGCCAGCAGCCAAGATTATCGGGGGACGAAGGGCTACACCTTC.